This T cell receptor (beta chain) derives from a study of CD8+CD57+ T cells in acquired aplastic anemia. Regarding this clonotype: Its antigen is not known.

In germline, CDR1 is SEHNR, CDR2 FQNEAQ (reference sequence). CDR3 length: 13 amino acids. Trimming cost V 8 bases and J 10 bases, with 19 bases left between them. Patients selected for sequencing had displayed CD8+CD57+ cell expansion by flow cytometry. TCR beta VDJ and CDR3 profiling used genomic DNA as template. TCRdb processed the reads anew with MiXCR; each CDR3 protein has one entry. The repertoire consists of about 260,000 distinct CDR3 sequences, with around 82% occurring once and the leading ten covering 40% to 55%. General study points: Patients and controls shared twenty-nine CD8+ CDR3 sequences.

Sequencing input: sorted CD4+, CD8+, or CD8+CD57+ T cells (not recorded which) from PBMCs. This TCR came from a human donor with aplastic anemia. The chain uses TRBV7-9 and TRBJ2-3, with D possibly TRBD2 on 7 matching bases. CDR3 region: CASGYGGSGAQYF. The CDR3 DNA sequence: TGTGCCAGCGGGTATGGGGGCAGCGGGGCGCAGTATTTT.